What follows are 5 T cell receptor beta chains derived from one specimen sequenced in a study of blood T cell repertoires in COVID-19. The protocol was immunoSEQ multiplex PCR, while the TCRdb copy is restricted to in-frame clones and leaves out a portion. The table includes about 83,000 clones, about 90% detected once. The source material was peripheral blood. The receptors come from a woman in her 50s with active or convalescent COVID-19.

The chain couples TRBV2 to TRBJ2-7; D gene ambiguous. This CDR3 spans 14 amino acids. Germline V gene data show CDR1 as SNHLY and CDR2 as FYNNEI. The V end was cut by 1 base, the J end by 0 bases, with 7 bases between. The CDR3 loop reads CASSEGAPSYEQYF. The CDR3 nucleotides are TGTGCCAGCAGTGAAGGGGCCCCCTCCTACGAGCAGTACTTC.

V gene TRBV20-1 combines with J gene TRBJ1-1, with a possible D match to TRBD1 (6 bases). The CDR3 consists of 18 residues. V lost 3 bases, J lost 4 bases, and 27 bases lay in between. Germline values: CDR1 DFQATT, CDR2 SNEGSKA (reference sequence). CDR3 sequence reads: CSASGPGVNWQLVTEAFF. CDR3 nucleotides: TGCAGTGCTAGTGGCCCAGGGGTAAACTGGCAGCTGGTCACTGAAGCTTTCTTT.

As concerns this clone: Within the sample, other DNA sequences also encode this same CDR3. DNA for the CDR3: TGTGCCAGCAGCCCGACTAGCGGGAGCTACAATGAGCAGTTCTTC. Amino acids: CASSPTSGSYNEQFF. The V gene is TRBV11-3, the J gene TRBJ2-1, with 12 bases aligning to TRBD2. The V gene end was trimmed by 5 bases and the J gene end by 3 bases; junction bases not matched to a gene: 2. The CDR3 has 15 amino acids. Germline CDR1 is SGHNT and CDR2 is YENEEA.

This chain links TRBV11-2 with TRBJ2-3; D remains ambiguous. Per germline, CDR1 SGHAT and CDR2 FQNNGV. V gave up 7 bases and J gave up 2 bases, with 13 bases separating them. The CDR3 loop spans 14 amino acids. Here the CDR3 DNA reads TGTGCCAGCACGCTACTGTCTCTCACAGATACGCAGTATTTT. Residues: CASTLLSLTDTQYF.

This clone has only one observation. This sequence joins TRBV6-5 and TRBJ1-2; no clear D. The V and J ends lost 6 bases and 6 bases respectively, with 14 bases between them. Germline CDR1 and CDR2: MNHEY and SVGAGI. The CDR3 is 13 residues long. The CDR3 sequence: CASRESGVHGYTF. Here the CDR3 DNA reads TGTGCCAGCAGGGAGTCGGGAGTACATGGCTACACCTTC.